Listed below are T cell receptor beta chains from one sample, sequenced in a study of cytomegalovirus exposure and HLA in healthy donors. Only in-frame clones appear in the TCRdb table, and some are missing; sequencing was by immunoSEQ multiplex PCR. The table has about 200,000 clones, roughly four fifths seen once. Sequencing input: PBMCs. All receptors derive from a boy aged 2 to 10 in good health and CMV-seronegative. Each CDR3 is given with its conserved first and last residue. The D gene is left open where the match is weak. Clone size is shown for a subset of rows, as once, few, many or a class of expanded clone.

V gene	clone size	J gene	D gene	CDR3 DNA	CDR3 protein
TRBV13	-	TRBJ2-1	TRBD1	TGTGCCAGCAGCTCGACAGGGAGCTCCTACAATGAGCAGTTCTTC	CASSSTGSSYNEQFF
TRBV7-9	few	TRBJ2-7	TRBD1	TGTGCCAGCAGCCCCTCCGGGACAGGGGCCTACGAGCAGTACTTC	CASSPSGTGAYEQYF
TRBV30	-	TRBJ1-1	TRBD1	TGTGCCTGGAGGGGACAGCCGAACACTGAAGCTTTCTTT	CAWRGQPNTEAFF
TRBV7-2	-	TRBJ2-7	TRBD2	TGTGCCAGCAGCTTAGGGGGGGGGATCTACGAGCAGTACTTC	CASSLGGGIYEQYF
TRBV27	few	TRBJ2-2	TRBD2	TGTGCCAGCAGTGAACGGACTAGCGGCACCGGGGAGCTGTTTTTT	CASSERTSGTGELFF
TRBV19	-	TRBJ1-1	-	TGTGCCAGTAGTATTCGGGGAAGGAACACTGAAGCTTTCTTT	CASSIRGRNTEAFF
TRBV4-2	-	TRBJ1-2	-	TGTGCCAGCAGCCATTCCCCGACGGCGGGAACTGATGGCTACACCTTC	CASSHSPTAGTDGYTF
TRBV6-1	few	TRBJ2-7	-	TGTGCCAGCAGTGAAACAGGGTACGAGCAGTACTTC	CASSETGYEQYF
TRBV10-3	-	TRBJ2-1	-	TGTGCCATCAGTGATCTGGGTAGCTCTAACAATGAGCAGTTCTTC	CAISDLGSSNNEQFF
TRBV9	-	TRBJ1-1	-	TGTGCCAGCAGCTTACAGGACAGCCTGAACACTGAAGCTTTCTTT	CASSLQDSLNTEAFF
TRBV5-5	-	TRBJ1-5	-	TGTGCCAGCAGCTTGGCGTATAGCAATCAGCCCCAGCATTTT	CASSLAYSNQPQHF
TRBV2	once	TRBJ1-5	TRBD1	TGTGCCAGCAGTGAACTGGGACAGGGGGCAGGGCAGCCCCAGCATTTT	CASSELGQGAGQPQHF
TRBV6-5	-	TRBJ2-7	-	TGTGCCAGCAGTCGCGATACAGGGAGAGGCGAGCAGTACTTC	CASSRDTGRGEQYF
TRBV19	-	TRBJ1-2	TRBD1	TGTGCCAGTAGTATAGTAATCGGACAGGGGGCTGGCTACACCTTC	CASSIVIGQGAGYTF
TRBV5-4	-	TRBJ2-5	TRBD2	TGTGCCAGCAGGACGAGCGGGGGGGAAGAGACCCAGTACTTC	CASRTSGGEETQYF
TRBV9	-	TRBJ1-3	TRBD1	TGTGCCAGCAGCGTGACAGGGGCTCTCCCTGGAAACACCATATATTTT	CASSVTGALPGNTIYF
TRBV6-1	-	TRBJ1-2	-	TGTGCCAGCAGTGAAGCCAGGAGGGGCTATGGCTACACCTTC	CASSEARRGYGYTF
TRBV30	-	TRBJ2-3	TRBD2	TGTGCCTTGGGACTAGAAATTACAGATACGCAGTATTTT	CALGLEITDTQYF
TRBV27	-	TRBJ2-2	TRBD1	TGTGCCAGCAGTAACACCCCACAGGGGGCGAACACCGGGGAGCTGTTTTTT	CASSNTPQGANTGELFF
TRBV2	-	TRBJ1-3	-	TGTGCCAGCAGGGGGAGCTCTGGAAACACCATATATTTT	CASRGSSGNTIYF
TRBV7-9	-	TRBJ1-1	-	TGTGCCAGCAGCTTAGCCCAGGGTGTTACTGAAGCTTTCTTT	CASSLAQGVTEAFF
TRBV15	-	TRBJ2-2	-	TGTGCCACCAGCAGAGGGGAGACTAGACACACCGGGGAGCTGTTTTTT	CATSRGETRHTGELFF
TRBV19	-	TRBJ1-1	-	TGTGCCAGTAGTATTACAGCCAGGGGAAACACTGAAGCTTTCTTT	CASSITARGNTEAFF
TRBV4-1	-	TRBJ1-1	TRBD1	TGCGCCAGCAGCCACCAGATCCGGGACAGGGGCCGATTTTTGACTATGAACACTGAAGCTTTCTTT	CASSHQIRDRGRFLTMNTEAFF
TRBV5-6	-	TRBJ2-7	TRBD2	TGTGCCAGCAGCCCGGGACTAGCGGGATCCTACGAGCAGTACTTC	CASSPGLAGSYEQYF
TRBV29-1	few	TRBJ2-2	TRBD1	TGCAGCGTTGAAGATCTTCATAGGGTCGAGGGACAGGGGTCGAACACCGGGGAGCTGTTTTTT	CSVEDLHRVEGQGSNTGELFF
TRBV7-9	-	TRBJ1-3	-	TGTGCCAGCAGAACAGGTCCGGGTAAGGAGATAGAAAGGGGAAACACCATATATTTT	CASRTGPGKEIERGNTIYF
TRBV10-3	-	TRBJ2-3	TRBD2	TGTGCCATCAGTGAGTCGATATCTAGCGGGGGCCCGTTCGATACGCAGTATTTT	CAISESISSGGPFDTQYF
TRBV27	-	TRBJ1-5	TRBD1	TGTGCCAGCAGTTCCCAATGGGGACAGGGTAGTCAGCCCCAGCATTTT	CASSSQWGQGSQPQHF
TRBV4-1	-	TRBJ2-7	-	TGCGCCAGCAGCCCAAAGACAGGAACCTACGAGCAGTACTTC	CASSPKTGTYEQYF
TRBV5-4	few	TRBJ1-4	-	TGTGCCAGCAGCCCTGGGGGCAGGGACAAACTGTTTTTT	CASSPGGRDKLFF
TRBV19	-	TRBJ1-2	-	TGTGCCAGTAGAATACCCGTACGGTCAAACTATGGCTACACCTTC	CASRIPVRSNYGYTF
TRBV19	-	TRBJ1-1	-	TGTGCCAGTAGTATGTCCCGAGGGAGAACTGAAGCTTTCTTT	CASSMSRGRTEAFF
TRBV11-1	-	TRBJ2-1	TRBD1	TGTGCCACAAGGACAGGGTACAATGAGCAGTTCTTC	CATRTGYNEQFF
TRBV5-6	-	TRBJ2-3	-	TGTGCCAGCAGCCTTAGCACAGATACGCAGTATTTT	CASSLSTDTQYF
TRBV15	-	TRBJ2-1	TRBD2	TGTGCCACCAGCAGAGATCCTGTGGTAGCGGGTGAGCAGTTCTTC	CATSRDPVVAGEQFF
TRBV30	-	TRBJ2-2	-	TGTGCCTGGAGTAGGGGGTATAACACCGGGGAGCTGTTTTTT	CAWSRGYNTGELFF
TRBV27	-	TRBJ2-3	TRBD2	TGTGCCAGCAGTTCCCTAAGGACTAGCGGGGTTCCAGATACGCAGTATTTT	CASSSLRTSGVPDTQYF
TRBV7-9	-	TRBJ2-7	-	TGTGCCAGCAGCGCCTCGCGTTTATCGTACGACGAGCAGTACTTC	CASSASRLSYDEQYF
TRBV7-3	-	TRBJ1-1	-	TGTGCCAGCAGCGCCGGACAGTCTGAAGCTTTCTTT	CASSAGQSEAFF
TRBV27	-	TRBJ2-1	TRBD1	TGTGCCAGCAGTTTATGGGGACAGGGAGGTAATGAGCAGTTCTTC	CASSLWGQGGNEQFF
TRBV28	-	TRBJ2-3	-	TGTGCCAGCAGTTTAGGAGGTGCGATTGATACGCAGTATTTT	CASSLGGAIDTQYF
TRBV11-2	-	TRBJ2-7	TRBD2	TGTGCCAGCAGCTTAGGTGCGGGGGGGGCGGCTGCCTACGAGCAGTACTTC	CASSLGAGGAAAYEQYF
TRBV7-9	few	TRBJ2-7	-	TGTGCCAGCAGCTTAGATATGGAGATGGACGAGCAGTACTTC	CASSLDMEMDEQYF
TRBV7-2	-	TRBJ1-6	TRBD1	TGTGCCAGCAGCTCAGACAGGGAATCCTATAATTCACCCCTCCACTTT	CASSSDRESYNSPLHF
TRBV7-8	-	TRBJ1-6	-	TGTGCCAGCAGCTTAGAACAGGCTACTTCACCCCTCCACTTT	CASSLEQATSPLHF
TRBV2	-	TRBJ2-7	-	TGTGCCAGCAGGCAGACAGCCCCCTACGAGCAGTACTTC	CASRQTAPYEQYF
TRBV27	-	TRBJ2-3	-	TGTGCCAGCAGTTTCCTAGATACGCAGTATTTT	CASSFLDTQYF
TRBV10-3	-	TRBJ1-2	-	TGTGCCATCAGTGAGTCGAAAGGGGATGTAGGCTACACCTTC	CAISESKGDVGYTF
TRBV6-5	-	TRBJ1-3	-	TGTGCCAGCAGTTACTCGCTGAGGGGGACTGGAAACACCATATATTTT	CASSYSLRGTGNTIYF
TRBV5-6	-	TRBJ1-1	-	TGTGCCAGCAGCCGACAGAACACTGAAGCTTTCTTT	CASSRQNTEAFF
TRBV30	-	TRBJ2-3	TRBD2	TGTGCCTGGAGTACTGGCGGGGGGGTCCTGGGCACAGATACGCAGTATTTT	CAWSTGGGVLGTDTQYF
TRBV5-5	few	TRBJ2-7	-	TGTGCCAGCAGCTTGGGGGGGCTCCCCTACGAGCAGTACTTC	CASSLGGLPYEQYF
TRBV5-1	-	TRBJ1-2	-	TGCGCCAGCAGCTTGGAGTTAGCTAACTATGGCTACACCTTC	CASSLELANYGYTF
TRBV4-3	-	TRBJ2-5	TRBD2	TGCGCCAGCAGCCAAGTATCGGCTAGCGGGTTAGTGGAGACCCAGTACTTC	CASSQVSASGLVETQYF
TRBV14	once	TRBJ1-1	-	TGTGCCAGCAGACAGGGTTCGGGAACTGAAGCTTTCTTT	CASRQGSGTEAFF
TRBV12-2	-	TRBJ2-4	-	TGTGCAAGTCGCTTAGCGGACAGGGAAAGGGGTGCCAAAAACATTCAGTACTTC	CASRLADRERGAKNIQYF
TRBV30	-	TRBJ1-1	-	TGTGCCTACGAGAGGTACATGAACACTGAAGCTTTCTTT	CAYERYMNTEAFF
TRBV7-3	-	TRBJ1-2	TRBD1	TGTGCCAGCAGCTTTCCGGGACAGGTAGTTTATGGCTACACCTTC	CASSFPGQVVYGYTF